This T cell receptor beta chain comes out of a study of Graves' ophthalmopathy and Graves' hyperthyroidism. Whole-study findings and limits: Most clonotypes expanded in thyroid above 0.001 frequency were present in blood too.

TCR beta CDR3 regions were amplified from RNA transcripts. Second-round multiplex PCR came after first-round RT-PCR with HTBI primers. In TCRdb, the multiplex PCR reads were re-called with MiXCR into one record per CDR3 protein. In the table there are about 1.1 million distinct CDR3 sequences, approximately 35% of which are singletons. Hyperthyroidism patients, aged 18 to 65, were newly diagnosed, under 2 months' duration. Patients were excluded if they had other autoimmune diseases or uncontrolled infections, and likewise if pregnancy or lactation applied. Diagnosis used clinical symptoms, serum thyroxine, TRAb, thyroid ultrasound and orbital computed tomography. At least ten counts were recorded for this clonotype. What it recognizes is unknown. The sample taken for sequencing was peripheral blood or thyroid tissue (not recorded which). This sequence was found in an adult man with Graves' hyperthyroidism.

This CDR3 reads CASSYTGREKLFF. DNA for the CDR3: TGTGCCAGCAGTTATACAGGGAGAGAAAAACTGTTTTTT. V usage is TRBV5-6 and J usage is TRBJ1-4; D perhaps matches TRBD1 (6 bases). V lost 5 bases, J lost 8 bases, and 13 bases lay in between. CDR1 is SGHDT and CDR2 is YYEEEE in the germline V gene. The CDR3 is made up of 13 amino acids. The variable domain in full, with the rest retrieved from reference TRBV5-6 and TRBJ1-4, is DAGVTQSPTHLIKTRGQQVTLRCSPKSGHDTVSWYQQALGQGPQFIFQYYEEEERQRGNFPDRFSGHQFPNYSSELNVNALLLGDSALYLCASSYTGREKLFFGSGTQLSVL.